One sample yielded the 30 T cell receptor beta chains listed below, sequenced in a study of CD8 T cells in Susac syndrome. With random hexamers, roughly 0.45 to 1 ug RNA was reverse transcribed. TCRdb recomputed calls from the immunoSEQ multiplex PCR reads with MiXCR, one row per CDR3 protein. The sample carries around 71,000 distinct CDR3 sequences, approximately 93% recorded once. The sequencing sample was made of CD4+ T cells from PBMCs. The receptors come from a human donor with Susac syndrome.

The chain carries TRBV7-2 and TRBJ1-2; a weak D match, TRBD1 (6 bases). Trimming took off 5 bases at V and 14 bases at J, with 21 bases between the two ends. The CDR3 length is 13 residues. The V gene's germline CDR1 is SGHTA and CDR2 FQGNSA. This CDR3 is CASSPPWRGDRTF. CDR3 bases: TGTGCCAGCAGCCCCCCGTGGAGGGGGGATCGGACCTTC.

This chain uses TRBV4-3 with TRBJ1-1; no definite D call. Germline loops: CDR1 LGHNA, CDR2 YSLEER. The CDR3 length is 14 residues. Trimming shortened V by 4 bases and J by 7 bases, and 16 bases separated the two germline ends. This CDR3 is CASSRTREVGEAFF. Written as DNA, the CDR3 is TGCGCCAGCAGCCGCACTAGGGAGGTGGGTGAAGCTTTCTTT.

The chain uses TRBV5-1 and TRBJ2-5, with D possibly being TRBD1 (6 bases). The CDR3 is 14 amino acids. The V gene lost 10 bases and the J gene lost 2 bases, with 18 bases spanning the gap. The germline gives CDR1 SGHRS, CDR2 YFSETQ. CDR3 sequence: CAASGGQPQETQYF. CDR3 sequence (DNA): TGCGCCGCAAGTGGCGGACAGCCACAAGAGACCCAGTACTTC.

The V call is TRBV7-2, the J call TRBJ2-2; possibly TRBD1 or TRBD2 for D (6 bases each). The germline V and J ends were trimmed by 3 bases and 4 bases, with 12 bases remaining between them. This CDR3 is 15 amino acids long. Germline CDR1 reads SGHTA; CDR2 reads FQGNSA. CDR3 bases: TGTGCCAGCAGCTTGGGGGCGCGGGGCACCGGGGAGCTGTTTTTT. Protein product: CASSLGARGTGELFF.

The chain employs TRBV10-3 and TRBJ2-7, with 7 bases matching TRBD2. From germline, CDR1 is ENHRY and CDR2 SYGVKD. V was clipped by 10 bases and J by 3 bases; unmatched bases: 6. The CDR3 covers 12 residues. The CDR3 DNA follows: TGTGCCACCAGCGGGGCCCACTACGAGCAGTACTTC. Its translation: CATSGAHYEQYF.

CDR3 in amino acids: CASSYSPVSSTDTQYF. CDR3 bases: TGTGCCAGCAGTTACTCGCCAGTTTCCAGCACAGATACGCAGTATTTT. The V call is TRBV6-5, the J call TRBJ2-3; no firm D call. The CDR3 extends over 16 amino acids. V lost 0 bases and J 0 bases, leaving 10 bases between the germline ends. CDR1 is MNHEY, CDR2 SVGAGI, per germline.

V gene TRBV30 combines with J gene TRBJ2-7, with D unclear. The CDR3 is 12 residues long. The ends were cut back, 4 bases at V and 2 bases at J, with 9 bases in the middle. Germline V gene data show CDR1 as GTSNPN and CDR2 as SVGIG (reference sequence). The CDR3 nucleotides are TGTGCCTGGAATTTAGGGACCTACGAGCAGTACTTC. Translated, it gives CAWNLGTYEQYF.

The chain combines TRBV6-5 with TRBJ2-1; no clear D. This CDR3 is 13 amino acids long. Germline V gene lookup returns CDR1 MNHEY and CDR2 SVGAGI. V was cut by 0 bases and J by 8 bases, with 8 bases left in between. CDR3 region: CASSYSGEDEQFF. Here the CDR3 DNA reads TGTGCCAGCAGTTACTCGGGCGAGGATGAGCAGTTCTTC.

This chain connects TRBV28 to TRBJ2-1; the D is unclear. V was cut by 7 bases and J by 3 bases, with 19 bases left in between. Germline V gives CDR1 MDHEN, CDR2 SYDVKM. CDR3 length: 16 amino acids. The CDR3 region is CASTLYDQKSYNEQFF. The CDR3, as DNA: TGTGCCAGCACCCTTTATGATCAGAAGAGCTACAATGAGCAGTTCTTC.

The chain has TRBV19 and TRBJ2-2, with D possibly being TRBD1 or TRBD2 (5 bases each). The length of the CDR3 is 15 residues. V was clipped by 6 bases and J by 0 bases, with 11 bases between them. Germline V gene sequence: CDR1 LNHDA, CDR2 SQIVND (reference sequence). This CDR3 reads CASRPGTANTGELFF. CDR3 coding DNA: TGTGCCAGTAGACCCGGGACGGCGAACACCGGGGAGCTGTTTTTT. The full variable domain, its missing parts supplied by reference TRBV19 and TRBJ2-2, is DGGITQSPKYLFRKEGQNVTLSCEQNLNHDAMYWYRQDPGQGLRLIYYSQIVNDFQKGDIAEGYSVSREKKESFPLTVTSAQKNPTAFYLCASRPGTANTGELFFGEGSRLTVL.

The rearrangement uses TRBV6-6 and TRBJ1-5; unclear D gene. CDR3 length: 16 amino acids. Per the germline V gene, CDR1 is MNHNY and CDR2 is SVGAGI (reference sequence). Trimming left V 2 bases short and J 1 base short, with 12 bases between. This chain's CDR3 is CASSYPHGSSNQPQHF. In DNA form, the CDR3 reads TGTGCCAGCAGTTACCCCCACGGGTCGAGCAATCAGCCCCAGCATTTT.

The chain recombines TRBV24-1 with TRBJ1-5; 7 bases map to TRBD1. The CDR3 totals 15 residues. Germline assignment: CDR1 KGHDR and CDR2 SFDVKD. After removal of 7 bases from V and 0 bases from J, the junction contained 5 bases not matched to a gene. CDR3 sequence reads: CATSPGTASNQPQHF. The CDR3 region has the DNA TGTGCCACCAGCCCCGGGACAGCTAGCAATCAGCCCCAGCATTTT.

The chain employs TRBV11-2 and TRBJ1-6, with D possibly matching TRBD1 (6 bases). Germline loops: CDR1 SGHAT, CDR2 FQNNGV. CDR3 size: 15 residues. V was trimmed by 4 bases and J by 7 bases, leaving 14 bases between them. The CDR3 sequence: CASSSTGQQNSPLHF. The CDR3 nucleotides read TGTGCCAGCAGCTCCACTGGACAGCAAAATTCACCCCTCCACTTT.

The chain has TRBV30 and TRBJ1-2; TRBD1 matches 7 bases. The junction had 20 bases not matched to a gene; V was cut back by 8 bases and J by 8 bases. This CDR3 spans 15 amino acids. Germline V gene sequence: CDR1 GTSNPN, CDR2 SVGIG (reference sequence). This chain's CDR3 is CAGKDRRRTMWGYTF. The CDR3 region has the DNA TGTGCCGGGAAGGACAGGCGGAGGACTATGTGGGGCTACACCTTC. The full variable domain, with the rest looked up from reference TRBV30 and TRBJ1-2, is SQTIHQWPATLVQPVGSPLSLECTVEGTSNPNLYWYRQAAGRGLQLLFYSVGIGQISSEVPQNLSASRPQDRQFILSSKKLLLSDSGFYLCAGKDRRRTMWGYTFGSGTRLTVV.

V is TRBV3-1 and J is TRBJ2-1; D unclear. CDR1 and CDR2 (germline): LGHDT, YNNKEL (reference sequence). Trimming pared 4 bases from V and 7 bases from J, leaving 8 bases between. There are 12 residues in the CDR3. As DNA, the CDR3 is TGTGCCAGCAGCCGAACGGATAATGAGCAGTTCTTC. Translation: CASSRTDNEQFF.

The chain combines TRBV6-5 with TRBJ2-7; D gene unclear. The CDR3 contains 15 residues. Per the germline V gene, CDR1 is MNHEY and CDR2 is SVGAGI. V was shortened by 7 bases and J by 5 bases, with 21 bases between the two germline ends. As DNA, the CDR3 is TGTGCCAGCAAACCCCATGACGGACGCCTCGACGAGCAGTACTTC. Its protein product is CASKPHDGRLDEQYF.

The V call is TRBV7-9, the J call TRBJ1-1, with TRBD1 as a possible D gene (5 bases). CDR3 length equals 14 residues. The ends were cut back, 6 bases at V and 0 bases at J, with 11 bases in the middle. Germline CDR1 and CDR2: SEHNR and FQNEAQ (reference sequence). The CDR3 DNA reads as TGTGCCAGCAGGAGGGACCGCCTGAACACTGAAGCTTTCTTT. This sequence encodes CASRRDRLNTEAFF.

The gene calls are TRBV2 and TRBJ2-7, with D tentatively TRBD1 (5 bases). Trimming removed 4 bases at V and 7 bases at J, with 11 bases between. The CDR3 runs to 12 residues. Germline CDR1 reads SNHLY; CDR2 reads FYNNEI. The CDR3 is CASSVGAREQYF. The CDR3 nucleotides read TGTGCCAGCAGTGTAGGGGCCCGAGAGCAGTACTTC. Complete variable domain (other parts from reference TRBV2 and TRBJ2-7): EPEVTQTPSHQVTQMGQEVILRCVPISNHLYFYWYRQILGQKVEFLVSFYNNEISEKSEIFDDQFSVERPDGSNFTLKIRSTKLEDSAMYFCASSVGAREQYFGPGTRLTVT.

The J gene is TRBJ1-5, the V gene TRBV20-1; no clear D. Germline-derived CDR1 and CDR2 are DFQATT and SNEGSKA (reference sequence). The CDR3 has 15 amino acids. Trimming stripped 0 bases from V and 1 base from J, with 10 bases between. CDR3 sequence reads: CSARDRRISNQPQHF. Written as DNA, the CDR3 is TGCAGTGCTAGAGACCGACGTATAAGCAATCAGCCCCAGCATTTT.

This chain joins TRBV25-1 and TRBJ1-2; perhaps TRBD1 as D (6 bases). Germline V gives CDR1 MGHDK, CDR2 SYGVNS. This CDR3 spans 15 amino acids. Deletions cut 4 bases from V and 2 bases from J, with 14 bases between. The DNA for the CDR3 is TGTGCCAGCAGTGCTTACAGGGAAACGAACTATGGCTACACCTTC. This sequence encodes CASSAYRETNYGYTF.

The chain couples TRBV3-1 to TRBJ2-2; no reliable D call. CDR3 length equals 14 residues. Germline V gene lookup returns CDR1 LGHDT and CDR2 YNNKEL (reference sequence). V lost 3 bases to trimming and J lost 7 bases, with 12 bases between them. The CDR3 coding sequence is TGTGCCAGCAGCCAGAATCTCCCGGGCGGGGAGCTGTTTTTT. Encoded protein: CASSQNLPGGELFF.

The chain combines TRBV7-9 with TRBJ2-2; D remains ambiguous. This CDR3 region has 15 residues. The germline gives CDR1 SEHNR, CDR2 FQNEAQ (reference sequence). Trimming took off 5 bases at V and 0 bases at J, with 10 bases between the two ends. CDR3 DNA sequence: TGTGCCAGCAGCCCCGGTTCAGCGAACACCGGGGAGCTGTTTTTT. This translates into CASSPGSANTGELFF.

The chain combines TRBV6-1 with TRBJ2-7; a possible D gene is TRBD1 (6 bases). V dropped 6 bases and J dropped 3 bases, with 18 bases sitting between them. The CDR3 runs to 15 residues. Germline CDR1 and CDR2: MNHNS and SASEGT. The CDR3 DNA follows: TGTGCCAGCAGCCTGACTGGGGCAGGGGACTACGAGCAGTACTTC. Protein: CASSLTGAGDYEQYF.

This sequence joins TRBV18 and TRBJ1-2; no clear D gene. The CDR3 extends over 14 amino acids. The germline gives CDR1 KGHSH, CDR2 LQKENI. Trimming took off 1 base at V and 2 bases at J, with 8 bases between the two ends. The CDR3 DNA reads TGTGCCAGCTCACCACAGGCTTCAAACTATGGCTACACCTTC. It translates to CASSPQASNYGYTF.

This clonotype showed up just once. V is TRBV25-1 and J is TRBJ2-1; the match to TRBD1 covers 9 bases. Germline V gene lookup returns CDR1 MGHDK and CDR2 SYGVNS. This CDR3 has 17 residues. V was pared by 3 bases and J by 7 bases, with 13 bases of the junction left unmatched. In nucleotides, the CDR3 is TGTGCCAGCAGTGATCAAGGGGGACAGGGATTAGGAAATGAGCAGTTCTTC. This codes for CASSDQGGQGLGNEQFF.

The chain carries TRBV6-1 and TRBJ1-5; D is possibly TRBD1 (5 bases). Germline V CDR1 and CDR2: MNHNS, SASEGT. Trimming removed 4 bases at V and 2 bases at J, with 6 bases between. The CDR3 has 13 residues. CDR3 amino acids: CASSVRGNQPQHF. The CDR3 DNA sequence: TGTGCCAGCAGTGTCAGGGGCAATCAGCCCCAGCATTTT.

V gene TRBV5-1 combines with J gene TRBJ2-7; D is uncertain. The CDR3 is made up of 13 amino acids. Trimming pared 2 bases from V and 3 bases from J, leaving 9 bases between. The germline gives CDR1 SGHRS, CDR2 YFSETQ. This CDR3 reads CASSFAGLYEQYF. CDR3 in DNA: TGCGCCAGCAGCTTTGCAGGCCTCTACGAGCAGTACTTC.

The chain joins TRBV6-2 or TRBV6-3 to TRBJ1-2; D might be TRBD1 (5 bases). The CDR3 covers 13 residues. Germline CDR1 and CDR2: MNHEY and SVGEGT. The ends were cut back, 6 bases at V and 5 bases at J, with 13 bases in the middle. The CDR3 here is CASRTGIRYGYTF. In DNA, the CDR3 is TGTGCCAGCAGAACAGGAATTCGGTATGGCTACACCTTC.

The chain has TRBV7-6 and TRBJ1-6, with 8 bases matching TRBD1. The CDR3 is 14 residues long. V shed 5 bases, J shed 6 bases, and the junction held 3 bases outside the gene matches. Germline V gene sequence: CDR1 SGHVS, CDR2 FNYEAQ. CDR3 in amino acids: CASSRTGGNSPLHF. The CDR3 DNA reads TGTGCCAGCAGCAGAACAGGGGGTAATTCACCCCTCCACTTT.

This clonotype was seen only a few times. The chain recombines TRBV20-1 with TRBJ2-2, with 12 nucleotides matching TRBD2. The J segment lost 6 bases and the V segment lost 5 bases, leaving 7 bases of the junction unmatched. Germline V gene lookup returns CDR1 DFQATT and CDR2 SNEGSKA (reference sequence). This CDR3 region has 15 residues. The CDR3 is CSARLAGAVPGELFF. The CDR3 DNA sequence: TGCAGTGCTCGACTAGCGGGGGCAGTACCCGGGGAGCTGTTTTTT.